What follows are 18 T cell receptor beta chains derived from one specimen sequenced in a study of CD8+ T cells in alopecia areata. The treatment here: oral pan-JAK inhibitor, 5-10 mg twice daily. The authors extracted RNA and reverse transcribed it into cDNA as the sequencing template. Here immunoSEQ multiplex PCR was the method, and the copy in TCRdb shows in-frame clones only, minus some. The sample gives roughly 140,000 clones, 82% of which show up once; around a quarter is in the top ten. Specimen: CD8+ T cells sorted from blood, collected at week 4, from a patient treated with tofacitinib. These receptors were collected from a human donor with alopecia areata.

CDR3 in DNA: TGTGCCAGCAGCACTTGGACAGGGGAGACCCAGTACTTC. As protein: CASSTWTGETQYF. The V gene is TRBV7-9, the J gene TRBJ2-5; 8 positions match TRBD1. CDR3 length: 13 amino acids. Germline CDR1 is SEHNR and CDR2 is FQNEAQ (reference sequence). V lost 5 bases and J lost 5; bases outside the gene matches: 4.

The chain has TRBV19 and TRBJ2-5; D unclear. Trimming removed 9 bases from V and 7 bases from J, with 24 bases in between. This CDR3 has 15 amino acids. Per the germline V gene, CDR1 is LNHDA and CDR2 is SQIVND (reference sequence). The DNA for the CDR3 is TGTGCCAGCGCCCTCATAGACGAACCGAGGAGGACCCAGTACTTC. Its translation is CASALIDEPRRTQYF.

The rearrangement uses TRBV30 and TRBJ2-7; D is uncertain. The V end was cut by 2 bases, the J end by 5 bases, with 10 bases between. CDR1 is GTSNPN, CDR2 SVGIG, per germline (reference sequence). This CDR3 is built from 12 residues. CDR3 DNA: TGTGCCTGGAGTCCTGCCGGAGACGAGCAGTACTTC. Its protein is CAWSPAGDEQYF.

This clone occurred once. The CDR3 is CASSSELSDTQYF. The CDR3 coding sequence is TGTGCCAGCAGCTCAGAACTGTCCGATACGCAGTATTTT. The J gene is TRBJ2-3, the V gene TRBV7-9; D is uncertain. This CDR3 has 13 residues. The germline V and J ends were trimmed by 4 bases and 6 bases, with 11 bases remaining between them. Germline V CDR1 and CDR2: SEHNR, FQNEAQ (reference sequence).

In nucleotides, the CDR3 is TGTGCCAGCAGCTTAGGGGGGGCCACCTACGAGCAGTACTTC. It encodes CASSLGGATYEQYF. V is TRBV7-9 and J is TRBJ2-7, with D possibly called TRBD1 or TRBD2 (6 bases each). This CDR3 is built from 14 residues. V lost 1 base and J 2 bases, leaving 9 bases between the germline ends. Germline V lookup: CDR1 SEHNR, CDR2 FQNEAQ (reference sequence).

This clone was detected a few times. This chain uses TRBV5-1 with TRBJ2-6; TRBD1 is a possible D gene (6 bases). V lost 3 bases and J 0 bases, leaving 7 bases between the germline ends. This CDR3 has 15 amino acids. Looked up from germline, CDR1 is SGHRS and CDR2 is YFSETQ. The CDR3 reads CASSSRGSGANVLTF. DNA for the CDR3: TGCGCCAGCAGCTCCAGGGGCTCTGGGGCCAACGTCCTGACTTTC. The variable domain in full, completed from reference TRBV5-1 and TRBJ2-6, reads KAGVTQTPRYLIKTRGQQVTLSCSPISGHRSVSWYQQTPGQGLQFLFEYFSETQRNKGNFPGRFSGRQFSNSRSEMNVSTLELGDSALYLCASSSRGSGANVLTFGAGSRLTVL.

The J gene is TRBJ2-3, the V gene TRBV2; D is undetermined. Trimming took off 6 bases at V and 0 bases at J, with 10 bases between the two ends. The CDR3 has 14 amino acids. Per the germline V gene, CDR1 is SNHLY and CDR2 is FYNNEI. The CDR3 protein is CASSYSSSTDTQYF. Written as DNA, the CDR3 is TGTGCCAGCAGCTACAGTTCTAGCACAGATACGCAGTATTTT.

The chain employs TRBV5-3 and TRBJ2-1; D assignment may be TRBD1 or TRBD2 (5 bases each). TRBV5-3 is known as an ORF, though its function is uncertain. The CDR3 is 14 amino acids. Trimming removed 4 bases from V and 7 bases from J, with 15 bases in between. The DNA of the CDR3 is TGTGCCAGAAGCCCCTGGGGACCCAGGAATGAGCAGTTCTTC. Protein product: CARSPWGPRNEQFF.

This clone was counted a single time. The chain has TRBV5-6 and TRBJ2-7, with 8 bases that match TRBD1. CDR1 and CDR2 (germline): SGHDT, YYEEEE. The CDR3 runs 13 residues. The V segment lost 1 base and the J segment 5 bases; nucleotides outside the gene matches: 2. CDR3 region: CASSLNRGDEQYF. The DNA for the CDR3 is TGTGCCAGCAGCTTGAACAGGGGGGACGAGCAGTACTTC.

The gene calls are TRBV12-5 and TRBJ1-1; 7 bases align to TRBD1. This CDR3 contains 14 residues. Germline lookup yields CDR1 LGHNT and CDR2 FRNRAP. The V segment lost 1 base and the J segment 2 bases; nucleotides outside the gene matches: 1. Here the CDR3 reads CASGLGGGNTEAFF. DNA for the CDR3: TGTGCTAGTGGTTTGGGAGGGGGCAACACTGAAGCTTTCTTT.

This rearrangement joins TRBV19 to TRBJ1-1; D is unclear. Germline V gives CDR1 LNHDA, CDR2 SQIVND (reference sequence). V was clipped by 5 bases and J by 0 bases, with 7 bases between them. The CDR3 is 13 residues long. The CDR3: CASSGLVNTEAFF. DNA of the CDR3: TGTGCCAGTAGTGGACTAGTGAACACTGAAGCTTTCTTT.

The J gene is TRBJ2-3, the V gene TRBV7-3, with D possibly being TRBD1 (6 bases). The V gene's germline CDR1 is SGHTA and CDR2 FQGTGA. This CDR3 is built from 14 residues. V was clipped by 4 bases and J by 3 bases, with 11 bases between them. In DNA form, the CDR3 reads TGTGCCAGCAGCTCAAGCCAGGGGACAGATACGCAGTATTTT. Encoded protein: CASSSSQGTDTQYF.

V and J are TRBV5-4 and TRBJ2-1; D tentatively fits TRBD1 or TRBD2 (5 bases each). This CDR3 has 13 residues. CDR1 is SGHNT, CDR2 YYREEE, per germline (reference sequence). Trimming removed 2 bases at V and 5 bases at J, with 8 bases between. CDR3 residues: CASSFGADNEQFF. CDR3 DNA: TGTGCCAGCAGCTTCGGGGCGGACAATGAGCAGTTCTTC.

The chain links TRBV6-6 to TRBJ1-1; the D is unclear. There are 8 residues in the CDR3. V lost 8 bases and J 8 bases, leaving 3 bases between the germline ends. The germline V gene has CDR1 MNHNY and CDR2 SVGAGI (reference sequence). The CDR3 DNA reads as TGTGCCAGCGGAGAAGCTTTCTTT. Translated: CASGEAFF.

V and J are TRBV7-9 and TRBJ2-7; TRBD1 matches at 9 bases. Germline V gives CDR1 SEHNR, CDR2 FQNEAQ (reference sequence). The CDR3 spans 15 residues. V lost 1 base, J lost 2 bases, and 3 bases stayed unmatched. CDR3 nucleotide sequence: TGTGCCAGCAGCTTAGGGGACAGGGCCACCTACGAGCAGTACTTC. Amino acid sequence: CASSLGDRATYEQYF.

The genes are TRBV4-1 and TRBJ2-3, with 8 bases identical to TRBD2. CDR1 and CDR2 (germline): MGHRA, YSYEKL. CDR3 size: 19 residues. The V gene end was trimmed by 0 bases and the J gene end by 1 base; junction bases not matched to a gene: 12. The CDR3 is CASSQEASGGWGGTDTQYF. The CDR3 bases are TGCGCCAGCAGCCAAGAAGCCAGCGGGGGCTGGGGGGGCACAGATACGCAGTATTTT.

This chain's CDR3 is CASSTPTLARTDTQYF. The CDR3 nucleotides read TGTGCCAGCAGCACCCCCACTCTAGCCCGCACAGATACGCAGTATTTT. This rearrangement joins TRBV11-3 to TRBJ2-3, with a tentative D call TRBD2 (5 bases). Germline loops: CDR1 SGHNT, CDR2 YENEEA. CDR3 length equals 16 residues. Between the trimmed V and J ends, which lost 5 bases and 1 base, there was a span of 16 bases. The entire variable domain, with the rest obtained from reference TRBV11-3 and TRBJ2-3, is as follows: EAGVVQSPRYKIIEKKQPVAFWCNPISGHNTLYWYLQNLGQGPELLIRYENEEAVDDSQLPKDRFSAERLKGVDSTLKIQPAELGDSAVYLCASSTPTLARTDTQYFGPGTRLTVL.

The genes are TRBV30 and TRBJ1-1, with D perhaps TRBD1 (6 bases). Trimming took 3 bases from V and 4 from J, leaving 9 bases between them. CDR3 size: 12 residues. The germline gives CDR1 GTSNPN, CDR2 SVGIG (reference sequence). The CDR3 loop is CAWRTGGTEAFF. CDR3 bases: TGTGCCTGGAGGACAGGCGGCACTGAAGCTTTCTTT.